The clone carrying this T cell receptor (beta chain) has just a few counts. All patients were treatment-naive before thyroid surgery. This CDR3 contains 13 residues. The V and J ends lost 4 bases and 6 bases respectively, with 13 bases between them. CDR1 is LNHDA and CDR2 is SQIVND in the germline V gene (reference sequence). Original processing notes: CDR3 differences across clinicopathological groups were used to build a distant-metastasis classifier for papillary thyroid cancer. TCRdb re-analyzed the PCR reads through MiXCR. TCRdb's processing, not the study's, gives the V and J calls here. Here the sample spans roughly 18,000 clones, 30% to 35% being singletons. The source of the sample is a study of metastatic and nonmetastatic thyroid tumors. Study in general: Repertoires of blood and of tissue (tumor or nodule) from malignant and benign thyroid patients were compared.

Sequenced input: tumor tissue. The sequence was collected from a female donor with papillary thyroid cancer or a benign thyroid nodule (not recorded which). Some clones in this sample may be carry-over from other donors' samples. The gene calls are TRBV19 and TRBJ2-7, with D maybe TRBD2 (6 bases). CDR3 sequence (DNA): TGTGCCAGTAGTAGCGGGGTGGGTTTCGAGCAGTACTTC. Its translation is CASSSGVGFEQYF.